This T cell receptor (beta chain) was identified during a study of blood T cell repertoires in COVID-19. The wider study: Specimens from acute and convalescent COVID-19 originated in the United States, Italy and Spain. PBMCs, B-cell-depleted T cells, or T cells were the source of the cDNA or gDNA that made up the material.

J lost 0 bases, V lost 0 bases, and 4 bases had no gene match. Germline-derived CDR1 and CDR2 are MNHEY and SVGAGI. The CDR3 has 16 residues. Original processing notes: Estimated nucleated cell counts came from reference gene primer amplification. Data came from immunoSEQ multiplex PCR; TCRdb stores just in-frame clones and leaves some out. D and trimming were read from the DNA, whereas the V and J calls and clone size are those reported in that table. The data hold roughly 340,000 clones, with more than 70% observed a single time. Followed over time, Seattle patients had been enrolled while infection was active.

The chain combines TRBV6-5 with TRBJ1-2; 7 bases line up with TRBD1. This TCR derives from a woman aged 70-85 years with COVID-19, enrolled during active disease. Sequencing used peripheral blood. CDR3 nucleotides: TGTGCCAGCAGTTACTCGAGGGGGCAGGCTAACTATGGCTACACCTTC. Encoded protein: CASSYSRGQANYGYTF.